This TCR beta chain was sequenced during a study of T cell responses to AZD1222 COVID-19 vaccine. Overall study findings and caveats: Nearly half of spike-specific TCRs reportedly target variant regions that are unmutated in the B.1.351 and B.1.1.7 variants. Sampled repertoires all dated from after the peak T cell response. Spike as a whole was targeted by vaccine-associated CD4 TCRs, dominant at 160-218 and 743-854. Seropositive at baseline were only a handful of AZD1222 recipients.

Sequenced by immunoSEQ multiplex PCR; TCRdb stores in-frame clones only, minus some. The data show 170,000 or so clones, around 90% seen once. The CDR3 sequence is 15 residues long. With 0 bases clipped from V and 7 bases from J, the junction kept 8 bases outside the gene matches. The germline gives CDR1 MGHRA, CDR2 YSYEKL. This clone was recorded only once. Its specificity is unknown. The chain is built from TRBV4-1 and TRBJ2-7, with 8 positions matching TRBD1. This receptor was taken from an adult in good health. The sample was peripheral blood, taken on day 0 of AZD1222 vaccination. The DNA for the CDR3 is TGCGCCAGCAGCCAAGAATGGCAGGGGGCGCGGGAGCAGTACTTC. Translating it yields CASSQEWQGAREQYF.